These 15 T cell receptor beta chains were all obtained from the same sample, sequenced in a study of T-cell memory formation after mild COVID-19. TCRdb called the 5' RACE reads again in MiXCR, with one record for every CDR3 protein. Of approximately 560,000 distinct CDR3 sequences listed, around 15% are singletons. The sample was PBMCs or a T cell subset sorted from them (not recorded which). These receptor sequences come from an adult woman who had mild COVID-19 (a few samples of this study predate the infection). Cell type and time point are not known.

This clonotype came up a few times. V is TRBV6-2 or TRBV6-3 and J is TRBJ2-3, with TRBD1 identical over 9 bases. The CDR3 sequence is 17 residues long. CDR1 MNHEY and CDR2 SVGEGT come from the germline V gene. V lost 6 bases to trimming and J lost 2 bases; unmatched junction nucleotides: 12. The CDR3 coding sequence is TGTGCCAGCAGCAGTCCCTCCGGGACAGGGCACACAGATACGCAGTATTTT. It encodes CASSSPSGTGHTDTQYF.

The chain joins TRBV4-1 to TRBJ2-3; D unresolved. With 3 bases removed from V and 4 bases from J, the gap between germline ends came to 11 bases. The CDR3 contains 14 residues. Germline lookup yields CDR1 MGHRA and CDR2 YSYEKL. CDR3 region: CASSQIIKPDTQYF. CDR3 bases: TGCGCCAGCAGCCAGATTATTAAGCCAGATACGCAGTATTTT.

V is TRBV19 and J is TRBJ2-6; 9 bases agree with TRBD1. CDR1 LNHDA and CDR2 SQIVND come from the germline V gene (reference sequence). V shed 2 bases and J 0 bases; nucleotides not matched to a gene: 11. The CDR3 is 20 amino acids. The CDR3 nucleotides read TGTGCCAGTAGTATATCCTCCGGGACAGGGCTCCTCTCTGGGGCCAACGTCCTGACTTTC. Its translation: CASSISSGTGLLSGANVLTF.

This clonotype has at least ten counts. The gene calls are TRBV20-1 and TRBJ2-3, with unresolved D. This CDR3 contains 15 residues. Germline CDR1 is DFQATT and CDR2 is SNEGSKA (reference sequence). V was pared by 5 bases and J by 0 bases, with 15 bases between. DNA for the CDR3: TGCAGTGCTCAGAAGTGGGCAGATAGCACAGATACGCAGTATTTT. This codes for CSAQKWADSTDTQYF.

This clonotype was recorded a few times. This chain links TRBV19 with TRBJ2-5, with 7 bases fitting TRBD1. With 8 bases clipped from V and 7 bases from J, the junction kept 7 bases outside the gene matches. This CDR3 has 12 residues. The germline gives CDR1 LNHDA, CDR2 SQIVND (reference sequence). Here the CDR3 reads CASATGIGTQYF. The CDR3 region has the DNA TGTGCCAGTGCGACAGGGATCGGGACCCAGTACTTC.

The sample holds a few counts of this clonotype. The rearrangement uses TRBV30 and TRBJ2-7; tentatively, D is TRBD1 (6 bases). V dropped 3 bases and J dropped 6 bases, with 15 bases sitting between them. The length of the CDR3 is 13 residues. The V gene's germline CDR1 is GTSNPN and CDR2 SVGIG (reference sequence). This CDR3 reads CAWSATPTGEQYF. In nucleotides, the CDR3 is TGTGCCTGGAGCGCAACCCCGACAGGCGAGCAGTACTTC.

This clonotype was picked up a small number of times. V is TRBV5-6 and J is TRBJ2-2, with no clear D. CDR1 and CDR2 from the germline V gene are SGHDT and YYEEEE. This CDR3 comprises 13 residues. Trimming removed 4 bases from V and 8 bases from J, with 12 bases in between. CDR3 bases: TGTGCCAGCAGCCCTTGGGTGTCGGGGGAGCTGTTTTTT. Residues: CASSPWVSGELFF.

Only a few counts were recorded for this clonotype. J is TRBJ1-2 and V is TRBV20-1, with D possibly matching TRBD1 (6 bases). The germline CDR1 and CDR2 sequences are DFQATT and SNEGSKA (reference sequence). The V gene lost 4 bases and the J gene lost 6 bases, with 18 bases spanning the gap. The CDR3 covers 14 residues. The CDR3 DNA is TGCAGTGCTACCGGGGGCGGCGAAGTAGATGGCTACACCTTC. It is translated as CSATGGGEVDGYTF.

The J gene is TRBJ2-3, the V gene TRBV12-3 or TRBV12-4, with 15 nucleotides matching TRBD2. The CDR3 loop spans 17 amino acids. Trimming took 5 bases from V and 0 from J; bases not matched to a gene: 3. In DNA, the CDR3 is TGTGCCAGCAGTGGACTAGCGGGGGGGCCAAGCACAGATACGCAGTATTTT. It codes for CASSGLAGGPSTDTQYF.

There are a few counts of this clonotype. The chain has TRBV5-6 and TRBJ2-5; D gene unclear. The germline V and J ends were trimmed by 4 bases and 2 bases, with 9 bases remaining between them. The CDR3 is made up of 13 amino acids. Germline-derived CDR1 and CDR2 are SGHDT and YYEEEE. CDR3 DNA sequence: TGTGCCAGCAGCCCGACAAATCAAGAGACCCAGTACTTC. Amino acids: CASSPTNQETQYF.

The chain uses TRBV5-1 and TRBJ1-1, with TRBD1 as a possible D gene (5 bases). CDR1 and CDR2 from the germline V gene are SGHRS and YFSETQ. This CDR3 comprises 14 residues. Trimming pared 3 bases from V and 1 base from J, leaving 10 bases between. The CDR3 nucleotides are TGCGCCAGCAGCTCACAGGCTACGAACACTGAAGCTTTCTTT. Translation gives CASSSQATNTEAFF.

This clonotype showed up many times. The chain joins TRBV3-1 to TRBJ1-3; D call uncertain. Per the germline V gene, CDR1 is LGHDT and CDR2 is YNNKEL (reference sequence). V was shortened by 4 bases and J by 9 bases, with 10 bases between the two germline ends. The CDR3 has 12 residues. CDR3 sequence reads: CASSPPLGTIYF. The CDR3 nucleotides are TGTGCCAGCAGCCCCCCTTTGGGCACCATATATTTT.

The chain has TRBV7-2 and TRBJ2-1; D uncertain. CDR1 SGHTA and CDR2 FQGNSA come from the germline V gene. V shed 3 bases and J shed 7 bases, with 16 bases lying between them. The CDR3 has 15 residues. CDR3 DNA: TGTGCCAGCAGCTTGATCGTTAACGTGGGGAATGAGCAGTTCTTC. As protein: CASSLIVNVGNEQFF.

This clonotype was observed at least ten times. The chain uses TRBV7-9 and TRBJ2-1; possible D gene TRBD1, 5 bases. Germline-derived CDR1 and CDR2 are SEHNR and FQNEAQ (reference sequence). The CDR3 totals 15 residues. V shed 1 base and J shed 9 bases, with 16 bases lying between them. The CDR3 DNA is TGTGCCAGCAGCTTAGAGTCCTGGCAGGGCGGTGAGCAGTTCTTC. It translates to CASSLESWQGGEQFF.

The chain employs TRBV6-6 and TRBJ2-3; a possible D gene is TRBD1 (6 bases). V shed 5 bases and J shed 6 bases, with 12 bases lying between them. The CDR3 runs 13 residues. Per the germline V gene, CDR1 is MNHNY and CDR2 is SVGAGI (reference sequence). The CDR3 DNA follows: TGTGCCAGCAGTCCCACAGGGTTCGATACGCAGTATTTT. This encodes CASSPTGFDTQYF.